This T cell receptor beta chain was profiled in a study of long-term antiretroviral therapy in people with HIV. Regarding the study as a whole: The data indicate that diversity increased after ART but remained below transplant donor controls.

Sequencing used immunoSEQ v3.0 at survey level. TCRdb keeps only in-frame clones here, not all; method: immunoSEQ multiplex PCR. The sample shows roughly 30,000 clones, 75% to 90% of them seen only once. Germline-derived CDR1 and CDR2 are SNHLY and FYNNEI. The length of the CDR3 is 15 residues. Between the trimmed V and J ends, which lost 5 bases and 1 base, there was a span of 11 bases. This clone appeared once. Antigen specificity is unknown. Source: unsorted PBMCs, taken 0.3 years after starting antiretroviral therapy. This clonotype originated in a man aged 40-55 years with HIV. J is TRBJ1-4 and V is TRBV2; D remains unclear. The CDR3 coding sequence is TGTGCCAGCAGTTATGACCTTGAAACTAATGAAAAACTGTTTTTT. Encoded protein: CASSYDLETNEKLFF.